A selection of T cell receptor beta chains follows, all from one sample in a study of blood T cell repertoires in COVID-19. Data came from immunoSEQ multiplex PCR; TCRdb stores just in-frame clones and leaves some out. Of a few hundred thousand clones in the sample, about 85% are singletons; the top ten hold around 4.1%. Sequenced input: peripheral blood. Every receptor here comes from a woman in her forties or fifties with active or convalescent COVID-19. Each CDR3 is given with its conserved first and last residue. Fields, in order: V gene, D gene, J gene, CDR3 DNA, CDR3 protein. The D gene is left open where the match is weak.

V: TRBV18
D: -
J: TRBJ2-1
DNA: TGTGCCAGCTCACCCCTGGTGAGGGGGGGCAATGAGCAGTTCTTC
CDR3: CASSPLVRGGNEQFF

V: TRBV7-6
D: -
J: TRBJ1-2
DNA: TGTGCCAGCAGCCCCGACTCCTATGGCTACACCTTC
CDR3: CASSPDSYGYTF

V: TRBV24-1
D: TRBD2
J: TRBJ2-1
DNA: TGTGCCACCAGTTCTAGCGGAAGCTACAATGAGCAGTTCTTC
CDR3: CATSSSGSYNEQFF

V: TRBV28
D: TRBD2
J: TRBJ2-7
DNA: TGTGCCAGCAGTGGGGGGGAACTAGCGGGAGGAAACGAGCAGTACTTC
CDR3: CASSGGELAGGNEQYF

V: TRBV18
D: TRBD2
J: TRBJ2-7
DNA: TGTGCCAGCTCGCCGGGACTAGCGGCACTTTTAGCCGGCGAGCAGTACTTC
CDR3: CASSPGLAALLAGEQYF

V: TRBV30
D: -
J: TRBJ1-6
DNA: TGTGCCTGGAGTGCCCAGTGGAATTCACCCCTCCACTTT
CDR3: CAWSAQWNSPLHF

V: TRBV29-1
D: -
J: TRBJ2-3
DNA: TGCAGCGTTGTGAAGCGGAAGGGGGCAGATACGCAGTATTTT
CDR3: CSVVKRKGADTQYF

V: TRBV7-9
D: -
J: TRBJ2-7
DNA: TGTGCCAGCAGCCCCGAGGACAGTTCGTCGCCTTACGAGCAGTACTTC
CDR3: CASSPEDSSSPYEQYF

V: TRBV7-2
D: TRBD1
J: TRBJ2-7
DNA: TGTGCCAGCAGCCGGGACAGGGTGGTCGAGCAGTACTTC
CDR3: CASSRDRVVEQYF

V: TRBV2
D: -
J: TRBJ2-2
DNA: TGTGCCAGCAAAGGGCTAGCGAATTCCGGGGAGCTGTTTTTT
CDR3: CASKGLANSGELFF